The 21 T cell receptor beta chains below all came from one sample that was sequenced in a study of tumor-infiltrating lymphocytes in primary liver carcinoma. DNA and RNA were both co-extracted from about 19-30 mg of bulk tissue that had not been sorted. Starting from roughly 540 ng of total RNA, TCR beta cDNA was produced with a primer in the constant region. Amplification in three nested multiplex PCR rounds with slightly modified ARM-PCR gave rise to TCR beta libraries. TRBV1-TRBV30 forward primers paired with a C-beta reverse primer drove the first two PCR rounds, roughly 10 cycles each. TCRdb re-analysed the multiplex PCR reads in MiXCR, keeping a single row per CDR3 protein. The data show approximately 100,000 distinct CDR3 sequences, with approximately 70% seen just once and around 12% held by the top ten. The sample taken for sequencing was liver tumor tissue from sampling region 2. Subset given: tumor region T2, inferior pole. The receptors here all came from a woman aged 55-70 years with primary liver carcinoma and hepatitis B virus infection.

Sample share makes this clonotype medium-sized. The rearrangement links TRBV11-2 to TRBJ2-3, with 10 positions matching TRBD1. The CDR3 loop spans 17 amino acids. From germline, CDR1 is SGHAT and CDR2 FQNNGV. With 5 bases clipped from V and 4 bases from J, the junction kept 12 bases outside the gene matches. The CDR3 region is CASSPGQGTGGADTQYF. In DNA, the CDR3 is TGTGCCAGCAGCCCGGGACAGGGGACGGGAGGGGCAGATACGCAGTATTTT.

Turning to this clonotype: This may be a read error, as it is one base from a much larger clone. CDR3 loop: CARSLAGGTNVLTF. The CDR3 region has the DNA TGTGCCAGGAGCTTAGCTGGCGGGACCAACGTCCTGACTTTC. The chain couples TRBV7-9 to TRBJ2-6; D possibly corresponds to TRBD2 (6 bases). This CDR3 region has 14 residues. From germline, CDR1 is SEHNR and CDR2 FQNEAQ (reference sequence).

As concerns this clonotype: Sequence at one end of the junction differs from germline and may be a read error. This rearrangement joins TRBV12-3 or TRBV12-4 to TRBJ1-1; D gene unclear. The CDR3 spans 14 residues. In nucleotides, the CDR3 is TGCGCTAGCAGTCCATTCAGTGGGAACACTGGAGCTTTCTTT. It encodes CASSPFSGNTGAFF.

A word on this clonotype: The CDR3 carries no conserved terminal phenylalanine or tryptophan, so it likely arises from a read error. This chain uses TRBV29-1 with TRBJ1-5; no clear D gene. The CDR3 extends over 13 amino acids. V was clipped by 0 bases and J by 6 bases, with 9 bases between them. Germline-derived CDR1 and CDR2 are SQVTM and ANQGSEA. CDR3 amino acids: CSVEETPGQPQHY. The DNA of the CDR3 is TGCAGCGTTGAAGAGACACCTGGTCAGCCCCAGCATTAT.

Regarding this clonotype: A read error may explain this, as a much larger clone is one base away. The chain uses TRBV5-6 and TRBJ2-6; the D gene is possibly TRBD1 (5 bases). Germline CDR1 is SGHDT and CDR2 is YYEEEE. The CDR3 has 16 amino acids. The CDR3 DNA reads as TGTACCAGCAGCTCGATCGGCAGGGTCGGGGCCAACGTCCTGACTTTC. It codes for CTSSSIGRVGANVLTF.

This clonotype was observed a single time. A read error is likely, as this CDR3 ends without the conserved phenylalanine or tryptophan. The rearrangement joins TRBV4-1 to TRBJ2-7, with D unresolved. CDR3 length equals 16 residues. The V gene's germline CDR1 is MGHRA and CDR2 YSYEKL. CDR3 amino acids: CSSSQDAYGDTYEQYL. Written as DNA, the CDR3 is TGCTCCAGCAGCCAAGACGCGTACGGAGATACCTACGAGCAGTACTTG.

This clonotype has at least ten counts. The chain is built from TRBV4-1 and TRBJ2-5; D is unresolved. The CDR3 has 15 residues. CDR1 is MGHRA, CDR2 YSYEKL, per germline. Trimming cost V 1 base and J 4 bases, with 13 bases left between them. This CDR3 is CASSQGLRSAETQYF. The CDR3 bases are TGCGCCAGCAGCCAAGGGCTCCGGTCCGCAGAGACCCAGTACTTC.

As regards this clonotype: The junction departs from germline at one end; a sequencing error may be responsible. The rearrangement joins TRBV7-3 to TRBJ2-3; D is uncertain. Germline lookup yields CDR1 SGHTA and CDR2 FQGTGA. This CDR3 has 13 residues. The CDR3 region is CASNLLLTDTQYF. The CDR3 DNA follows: TGTGCCAGCAACTTACTTCTCACAGATACGCAGTATTTT.

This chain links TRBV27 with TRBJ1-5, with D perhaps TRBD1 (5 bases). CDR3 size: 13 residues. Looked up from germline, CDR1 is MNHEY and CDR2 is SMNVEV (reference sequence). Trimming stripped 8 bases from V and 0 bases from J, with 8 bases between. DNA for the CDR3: TGTGCCAGCGGGACTTATAGCAATCAGCCCCAGCATTTT. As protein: CASGTYSNQPQHF.

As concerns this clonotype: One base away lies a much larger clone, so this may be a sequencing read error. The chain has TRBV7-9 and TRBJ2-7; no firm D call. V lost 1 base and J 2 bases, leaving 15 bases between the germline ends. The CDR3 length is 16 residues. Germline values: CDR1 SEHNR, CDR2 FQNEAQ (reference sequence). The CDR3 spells CASSLEGGPWAYEQYF. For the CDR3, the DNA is TGTGCCAGCAGCTTAGAAGGCGGCCCATGGGCCTACGAGCAGTACTTC.

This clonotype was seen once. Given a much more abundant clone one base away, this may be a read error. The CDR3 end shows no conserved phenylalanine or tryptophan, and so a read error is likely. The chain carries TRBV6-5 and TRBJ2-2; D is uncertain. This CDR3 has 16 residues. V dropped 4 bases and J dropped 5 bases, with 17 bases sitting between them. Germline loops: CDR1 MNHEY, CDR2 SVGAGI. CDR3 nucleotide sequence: TGTGCCAGCAGTTCCCTCCCCGGAGTAGAGACCGGGGAGCTGTTTTTA. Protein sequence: CASSSLPGVETGELFL.

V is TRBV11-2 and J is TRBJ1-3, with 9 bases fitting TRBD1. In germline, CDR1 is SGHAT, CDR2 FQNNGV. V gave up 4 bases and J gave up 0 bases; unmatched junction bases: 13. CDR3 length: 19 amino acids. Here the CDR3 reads CASSSLPDRGAHSGNTIYF. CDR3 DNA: TGTGCCAGCAGCTCACTCCCGGACAGGGGAGCGCACTCTGGAAACACCATATATTTT.

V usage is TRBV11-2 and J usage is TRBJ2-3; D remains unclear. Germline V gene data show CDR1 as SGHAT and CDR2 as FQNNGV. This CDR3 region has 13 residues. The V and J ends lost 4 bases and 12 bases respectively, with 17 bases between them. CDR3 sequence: CASSSRSTYAQYF. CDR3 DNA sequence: TGTGCCAGCAGCTCAAGATCAACATATGCACAGTATTTT.

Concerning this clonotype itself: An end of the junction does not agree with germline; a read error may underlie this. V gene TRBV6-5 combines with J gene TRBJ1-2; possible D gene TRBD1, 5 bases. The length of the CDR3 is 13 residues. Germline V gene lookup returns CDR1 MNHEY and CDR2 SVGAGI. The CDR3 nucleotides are TGTGCCAGTATTTACGGGGGATCCTATGGCTACACATTC. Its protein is CASIYGGSYGYTF.

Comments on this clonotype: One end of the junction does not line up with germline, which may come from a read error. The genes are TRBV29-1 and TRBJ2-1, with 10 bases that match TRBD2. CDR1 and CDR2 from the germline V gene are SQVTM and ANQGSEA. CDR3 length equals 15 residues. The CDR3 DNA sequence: TGCGGCGTTGAACGGCTAGCGGGAGAGGATAATGGGCAGTTCTTC. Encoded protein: CGVERLAGEDNGQFF.

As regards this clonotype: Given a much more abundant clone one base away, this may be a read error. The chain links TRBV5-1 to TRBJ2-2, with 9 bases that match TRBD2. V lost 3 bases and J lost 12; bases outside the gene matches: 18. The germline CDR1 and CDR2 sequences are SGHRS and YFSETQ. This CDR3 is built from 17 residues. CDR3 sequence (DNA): TGCGCCAGCAGCTGGAGCCTAGCGGGACCGAACATGGGGAAGCTGTTTTTT. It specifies CASSWSLAGPNMGKLFF.

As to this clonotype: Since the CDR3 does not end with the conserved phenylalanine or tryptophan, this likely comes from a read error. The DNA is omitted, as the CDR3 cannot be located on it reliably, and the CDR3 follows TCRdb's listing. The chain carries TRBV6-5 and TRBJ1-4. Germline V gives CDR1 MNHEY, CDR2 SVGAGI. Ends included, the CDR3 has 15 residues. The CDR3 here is CASSYSGATNEKLSL.

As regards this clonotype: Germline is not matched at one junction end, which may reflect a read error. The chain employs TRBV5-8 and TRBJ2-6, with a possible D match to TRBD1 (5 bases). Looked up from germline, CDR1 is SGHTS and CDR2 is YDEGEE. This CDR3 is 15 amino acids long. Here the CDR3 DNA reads TGTGCCAGCATCTTGACCCTTTCTGGGGCCAATGTCCTGACTTTC. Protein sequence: CASILTLSGANVLTF. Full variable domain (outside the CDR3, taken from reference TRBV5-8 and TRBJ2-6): EAGVTQSPTHLIKTRGQQATLRCSPISGHTSVYWYQQALGLGLQFLLWYDEGEERNRGNFPPRFSGRQFPNYSSELNVNALELEDSALYLCASILTLSGANVLTFGAGSRLTVL.

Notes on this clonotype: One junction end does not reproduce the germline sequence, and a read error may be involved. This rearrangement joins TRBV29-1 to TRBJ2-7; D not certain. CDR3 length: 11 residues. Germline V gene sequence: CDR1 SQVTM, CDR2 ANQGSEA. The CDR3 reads CNVEVSNEQYF. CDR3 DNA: TGCAACGTTGAAGTCTCCAACGAGCAGTACTTC.

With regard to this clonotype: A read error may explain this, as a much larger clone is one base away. CDR3 DNA: TGTGCCAACACCCCCATGGTAGTCTACGAGCAGTACTTC. The encoded protein is CANTPMVVYEQYF. The chain uses TRBV28 and TRBJ2-7; D not resolved. The CDR3 covers 13 residues. The germline gives CDR1 MDHEN, CDR2 SYDVKM. V lost 10 bases, J lost 3 bases, and 16 bases lay in between.

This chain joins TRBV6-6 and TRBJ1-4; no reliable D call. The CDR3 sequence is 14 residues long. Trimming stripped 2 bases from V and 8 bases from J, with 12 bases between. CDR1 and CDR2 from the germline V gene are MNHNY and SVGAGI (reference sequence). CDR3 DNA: TGTGCCAGCAGTTACGTGAGAGGGCGGGAAAAACTGTTTTTT. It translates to CASSYVRGREKLFF.